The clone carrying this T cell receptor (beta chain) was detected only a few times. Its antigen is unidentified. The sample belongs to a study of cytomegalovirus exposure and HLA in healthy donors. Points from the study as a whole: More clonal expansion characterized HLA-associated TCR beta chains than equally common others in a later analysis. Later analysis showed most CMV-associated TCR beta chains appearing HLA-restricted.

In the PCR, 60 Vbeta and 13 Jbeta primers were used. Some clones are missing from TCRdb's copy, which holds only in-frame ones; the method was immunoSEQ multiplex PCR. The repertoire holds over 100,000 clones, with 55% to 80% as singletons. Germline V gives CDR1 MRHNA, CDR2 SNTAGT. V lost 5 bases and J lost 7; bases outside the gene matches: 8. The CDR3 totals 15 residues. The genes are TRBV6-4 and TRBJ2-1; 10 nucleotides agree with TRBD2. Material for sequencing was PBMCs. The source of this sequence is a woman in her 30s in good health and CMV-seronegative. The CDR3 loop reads CASSPLAGAGNEQFF. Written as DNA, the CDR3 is TGTGCCAGCAGTCCCCTAGCGGGAGCGGGTAATGAGCAGTTCTTC.